This TCR beta chain originates from a study of cytomegalovirus exposure and HLA in healthy donors. Whole-study findings and limits: According to a later analysis, donors in an Asian-associated ancestry cluster reportedly had fewer N-insertions than the roughly 640-donor mean. Confirmation was obtained in vitro that a few CMV-associated chains are specific for CMV antigens. The authors later linked a missense DCLRE1C variant to TCR beta V- and J-gene trimming. It was taken for granted in presence/absence analyses that sequencing depth across donors was roughly uniform.

The primer mix had 60 Vbeta and 13 Jbeta primers. Generated by immunoSEQ multiplex PCR, the TCRdb table keeps only in-frame clones and is missing some. The sample lists 110,000 to 150,000 clones, approximately 70% occurring once. In the case of this clone: The antigen is unknown.

Trimming took 5 bases from V and 0 from J, leaving 11 bases between them. The CDR3 sequence is 16 residues long. CDR1 is MDHEN and CDR2 is SYDVKM in the germline V gene. The chain couples TRBV28 to TRBJ2-6, with a possible D match to TRBD2 (5 bases). The sequence derives from a woman in her fifties or sixties in good health and CMV-seropositive. The sequenced material came from PBMCs. The CDR3, as DNA: TGTGCCAGCAGTCCGGAGGCGATCTCTGGGGCCAACGTCCTGACTTTC. Its translation is CASSPEAISGANVLTF. Drawing the rest from reference TRBV28 and TRBJ2-6, the complete variable domain is DVKVTQSSRYLVKRTGEKVFLECVQDMDHENMFWYRQDPGLGLRLIYFSYDVKMKEKGDIPEGYSVSREKKERFSLILESASTNQTSMYLCASSPEAISGANVLTFGAGSRLTVL.